One and the same sample provided the 24 T cell receptor beta chains below, sequenced in a study of T cells after somatic rescue of genetic block. Clones were read by immunoSEQ multiplex PCR, and TCRdb kept only the in-frame ones, dropping some. The table has about 67,000 clones, about 91% seen once. The sequencing sample was made of peripheral blood mononuclear cells (PBMCs). The receptors derive from a middle-aged man.

This rearrangement joins TRBV10-3 to TRBJ2-5; no firm D call. Trimming cost V 2 bases and J 5 bases, with 6 bases left between them. Germline loops: CDR1 ENHRY, CDR2 SYGVKD. There are 12 residues in the CDR3. In DNA form, the CDR3 reads TGTGCCATCAGTGAGGAGTGGGAGACCCAGTACTTC. It translates to CAISEEWETQYF.

This sequence joins TRBV11-1 and TRBJ2-1, with D unclear. The CDR3 is made up of 11 amino acids. Germline V gene data show CDR1 as SGHAT and CDR2 as FQDESV (reference sequence). V lost 1 base and J 9 bases, leaving 4 bases between the germline ends. CDR3 sequence reads: CASSLEGEQFF. Here the CDR3 DNA reads TGTGCCAGCAGCTTAGAGGGTGAGCAGTTCTTC.

The J gene is TRBJ1-3, the V gene TRBV9, with D tentatively TRBD1 (5 bases). V lost 3 bases and J lost 4, with 14 bases in between. Germline CDR1 SGDLS, CDR2 YYNGEE. The CDR3 length is 15 residues. CDR3 in amino acids: CASSALGGDGNTIYF. CDR3 DNA sequence: TGTGCCAGCAGCGCCTTGGGGGGTGACGGAAACACCATATATTTT. The full variable domain, its missing parts supplied by reference TRBV9 and TRBJ1-3, is DSGVTQTPKHLITATGQRVTLRCSPRSGDLSVYWYQQSLDQGLQFLIQYYNGEERAKGNILERFSAQQFPDLHSELNLSSLELGDSALYFCASSALGGDGNTIYFGEGSWLTVV.

This clone was counted only a few times. CDR3 sequence: CASSQVGTLNQPQHF. The CDR3 coding sequence is TGCGCCAGCAGCCAAGTTGGGACACTCAATCAGCCCCAGCATTTT. The chain has TRBV4-1 and TRBJ1-5; D might be TRBD1 (6 bases). The ends were cut back, 1 base at V and 3 bases at J, with 10 bases in the middle. From germline, CDR1 is MGHRA and CDR2 YSYEKL. This CDR3 comprises 15 residues.

The V gene is TRBV7-9, the J gene TRBJ2-7, with D perhaps matching TRBD2 (6 bases). This CDR3 has 12 amino acids. V shed 5 bases and J shed 12 bases, with 17 bases lying between them. CDR1 SEHNR and CDR2 FQNEAQ come from the germline V gene (reference sequence). As DNA, the CDR3 is TGTGCCAGCAGCCCCGGGGGTCCACAGAGGTACTTC. This encodes CASSPGGPQRYF.

The V and J genes are TRBV29-1 and TRBJ2-1; the D gene is possibly TRBD2 (6 bases). Trimming took 4 bases from V and 9 from J, leaving 10 bases between them. Germline values: CDR1 SQVTM, CDR2 ANQGSEA. This CDR3 has 11 residues. The CDR3 spells CSVAGSFEQFF. CDR3 nucleotides: TGCAGCGTTGCCGGGAGTTTTGAGCAGTTCTTC.

The chain couples TRBV2 to TRBJ1-2; TRBD1 agrees at 7 bases. The germline CDR1 and CDR2 sequences are SNHLY and FYNNEI. Unmatched junction bases numbered 14, after V lost 6 bases and J lost 7 bases. The CDR3 has 15 amino acids. The CDR3 nucleotides are TGTGCCAGCAGCACGACAGGGCTTGAAGAAAGTGGCTACACCTTC. It translates to CASSTTGLEESGYTF. The full variable domain, its missing parts supplied by reference TRBV2 and TRBJ1-2, is EPEVTQTPSHQVTQMGQEVILRCVPISNHLYFYWYRQILGQKVEFLVSFYNNEISEKSEIFDDQFSVERPDGSNFTLKIRSTKLEDSAMYFCASSTTGLEESGYTFGSGTRLTVV.

Concerning this clone: The junction differs from germline at one of its ends, possibly a read error. In the same sample, other DNA sequences code for this CDR3. This chain connects TRBV4-2 to TRBJ2-5; 8 nucleotides line up with TRBD2. The germline CDR1 and CDR2 sequences are LGHNA and YNFKEQ. The CDR3 runs 14 residues. This chain's CDR3 is CASSQLAGRETQYF. CDR3 sequence (DNA): TGTGCCAGTAGCCAATTAGCGGGGAGGGAGACCCAGTACTTC.

The chain recombines TRBV28 with TRBJ1-4; D is ambiguous. V lost 0 bases and J 1 base, leaving 9 bases between the germline ends. Germline CDR1 and CDR2: MDHEN and SYDVKM. CDR3 size: 16 residues. The CDR3 DNA reads TGTGCCAGCAGTTTATGGGGCGGTGGAACTAATGAAAAACTGTTTTTT. Translating gives CASSLWGGGTNEKLFF.

The rearrangement uses TRBV18 and TRBJ1-2, with 12 bases lining up with TRBD1. V lost 4 bases, J lost 7 bases, and 10 bases stayed unmatched. CDR1 is KGHSH, CDR2 LQKENI, per germline. The CDR3 has 16 residues. The CDR3 here is CASSRLGTGGEVGYTF. CDR3 coding DNA: TGTGCCAGCTCACGACTCGGGACAGGGGGCGAGGTTGGCTACACCTTC.

The table lists this clone with a few counts. The gene calls are TRBV4-2 and TRBJ2-3, with 7 positions matching TRBD2. CDR1 is LGHNA and CDR2 is YNFKEQ in the germline V gene. V gave up 0 bases and J gave up 6 bases; unmatched junction bases: 15. CDR3 size: 18 residues. Here the CDR3 DNA reads TGTGCCAGCAGCCAAGATCCCCCAGGAAGGGAGGGTGGGGATACGCAGTATTTT. This sequence encodes CASSQDPPGREGGDTQYF.

The CDR3 sequence is CASSRGDRAHQPQHF. CDR3 nucleotide sequence: TGTGCCAGCAGCAGAGGGGACAGGGCCCATCAGCCCCAGCATTTT. This chain uses TRBV28 with TRBJ1-5, with TRBD1 matching over 9 bases. The CDR3 totals 15 residues. Germline V CDR1 and CDR2: MDHEN, SYDVKM. V lost 6 bases to trimming and J lost 5 bases; unmatched junction nucleotides: 8.

V and J are TRBV27 and TRBJ1-4; tentative D call: TRBD1 (5 bases). Germline V CDR1 and CDR2: MNHEY, SMNVEV (reference sequence). Trimming removed 7 bases at V and 14 bases at J, with 17 bases between. This CDR3 has 12 amino acids. The chain's CDR3 is CASTPTAVNLFF. DNA for the CDR3: TGTGCCAGCACCCCGACAGCCGTAAATCTGTTTTTT.

V and J are TRBV6-6 and TRBJ1-4, with 7 bases lining up with TRBD1. CDR1 and CDR2 from the germline V gene are MNHNY and SVGAGI (reference sequence). The CDR3 consists of 14 residues. After removal of 4 bases from V and 3 bases from J, the junction contained 2 bases not matched to a gene. The CDR3 DNA reads TGTGCCAGCAGTTTCAGGGGGGCTAATGAAAAACTGTTTTTT. Translating gives CASSFRGANEKLFF.

Here the CDR3 reads CASRSGSYEQYF. The CDR3 bases are TGTGCCAGCAGGTCAGGGTCCTACGAGCAGTACTTC. The V call is TRBV6-1, the J call TRBJ2-7, with a weak D call TRBD1 (5 bases). The germline gives CDR1 MNHNS, CDR2 SASEGT. Trimming took 6 bases from V and 1 from J, leaving 7 bases between them. The CDR3 is 12 amino acids.

This clone was found once. This chain's CDR3 is CASSAGQGPTYGYTF. The CDR3 bases are TGTGCCAGCAGTGCGGGACAGGGGCCGACTTATGGCTACACCTTC. The genes are TRBV6-1 and TRBJ1-2; 10 bases line up with TRBD1. The CDR3 totals 15 residues. V was pared by 4 bases and J by 5 bases, with 7 bases of the junction left unmatched. The germline CDR1 and CDR2 sequences are MNHNS and SASEGT.

The chain recombines TRBV5-8 with TRBJ1-4, with TRBD1 matching 8 bases. Germline V lookup: CDR1 SGHTS, CDR2 YDEGEE. V lost 6 bases to trimming and J lost 3 bases; unmatched junction nucleotides: 10. The CDR3 extends over 16 amino acids. CDR3 coding DNA: TGTGCCAGCACCCTCGGACAGGGACTTTCTAATGAAAAACTGTTTTTT. This codes for CASTLGQGLSNEKLFF.

This chain connects TRBV10-1 to TRBJ2-1; D not certain. Trimming left V 3 bases short and J 0 bases short, with 12 bases between. Germline CDR1 is WNHNN and CDR2 is SYGVQD (reference sequence). CDR3 size: 16 residues. CDR3 region: CASSDFPKSSYNEQFF. DNA of the CDR3: TGCGCCAGCAGTGATTTTCCTAAGAGCTCCTACAATGAGCAGTTCTTC.

The chain recombines TRBV7-9 with TRBJ1-1; 7 bases are a match to TRBD1. The CDR3 spans 16 residues. CDR1 is SEHNR, CDR2 FQNEAQ, per germline (reference sequence). V lost 5 bases, J lost 3 bases, and 12 bases stayed unmatched. DNA of the CDR3: TGTGCCAGCAGCAAAGGACAGGTTGGTTTGTACACTGAAGCTTTCTTT. It yields the protein CASSKGQVGLYTEAFF. Combining the CDR3 with reference TRBV7-9 and TRBJ1-1 gives the whole variable domain DTGVSQNPRHKITKRGQNVTFRCDPISEHNRLYWYRQTLGQGPEFLTYFQNEAQLEKSRLLSDRFSAERPKGSFSTLEIQRTEQGDSAMYLCASSKGQVGLYTEAFFGQGTRLTVV.

DNA of the CDR3: TGTGCCAGCAGTGAAGGCTTAGCCAAAAACATTCAGTACTTC. It encodes CASSEGLAKNIQYF. This rearrangement joins TRBV2 to TRBJ2-4; D uncertain. This CDR3 is built from 14 residues. V was shortened by 1 base and J by 0 bases, with 4 bases between the two germline ends. CDR1 and CDR2 from the germline V gene are SNHLY and FYNNEI.

V gene TRBV28 combines with J gene TRBJ1-5; 7 nucleotides line up with TRBD1. Germline lookup yields CDR1 MDHEN and CDR2 SYDVKM. CDR3 length equals 15 residues. Trimming removed 2 bases from V and 9 bases from J; junction bases left unmatched: 10. Here the CDR3 reads CASSLNRQGPRPQHF. DNA for the CDR3: TGTGCCAGCAGTTTAAACCGACAGGGCCCCCGGCCCCAGCATTTT. Together with reference TRBV28 and TRBJ1-5, the CDR3 gives the full variable domain: DVKVTQSSRYLVKRTGEKVFLECVQDMDHENMFWYRQDPGLGLRLIYFSYDVKMKEKGDIPEGYSVSREKKERFSLILESASTNQTSMYLCASSLNRQGPRPQHFGDGTRLSIL.

V is TRBV5-1 and J is TRBJ2-2; TRBD1 matches at 7 bases. CDR1 is SGHRS, CDR2 YFSETQ, per germline. This CDR3 is 15 amino acids long. V was clipped by 3 bases and J by 1 base; unmatched bases: 3. CDR3 in amino acids: CASSSTGLNTGELFF. CDR3 nucleotides: TGCGCCAGCAGCTCGACAGGGTTGAACACCGGGGAGCTGTTTTTT.

The gene calls are TRBV5-6 and TRBJ1-4; D is unclear. The germline V gene has CDR1 SGHDT and CDR2 YYEEEE. The CDR3 runs 15 residues. Trimming shortened V by 1 base and J by 7 bases, and 14 bases separated the two germline ends. CDR3 nucleotide sequence: TGTGCCAGCAGCTTGCTTGTTGGGGTGGTTGAAAAACTGTTTTTT. As protein: CASSLLVGVVEKLFF.

The chain links TRBV13 to TRBJ2-7, with D perhaps TRBD1 (5 bases). The germline gives CDR1 PRHDT, CDR2 FYEKMQ (reference sequence). The CDR3 is 14 amino acids. V lost 5 bases, J lost 4 bases, and 15 bases lay in between. In nucleotides, the CDR3 is TGTGCCAGCAGCCAATCAGGGTCACGGTACGAGCAGTACTTC. Translation: CASSQSGSRYEQYF.